The rows below give T cell receptor beta chains drawn from one sample of a study of beta chain features in type 1 diabetes. Sequencing was performed with immunoSEQ multiplex PCR; in TCRdb, only in-frame clones are kept and a portion is missing. Among about 160,000 clones listed, roughly 9% were seen once. Sequencing input: central memory CD4+ T cells from blood. Every receptor here comes from a woman between 18 and 29 years old in good health. The CDR3 runs from the conserved cysteine through the conserved F or W. Fields, in order: CDR3 protein, CDR3 DNA, clone size, V gene, J gene, D gene. The D gene is left open where the match is weak. Clone size is stated in some rows and not others, as once, few, many or a class when expanded.

CASSLLAGDGEQYF,TGTGCCAGCAGCTTACTAGCGGGGGACGGGGAGCAGTACTTC,few,TRBV7-6,TRBJ2-7,TRBD2
CASSLRTGTGANVLTF,TGTGCCAGCAGCTTACGGACAGGGACTGGGGCCAACGTCCTGACTTTC,many,TRBV7-6,TRBJ2-6,TRBD1
CASSLDGTVNEQFF,TGTGCCAGCAGCTTAGATGGGACTGTCAATGAGCAGTTCTTC,few,TRBV11-3,TRBJ2-1,NA
CASSARIVQGAGELFF,TGTGCCAGCAGCGCTCGAATCGTTCAGGGGGCCGGGGAGCTGTTTTTT,few,TRBV7-2,TRBJ2-2,TRBD1
CASSYNQGAGELFF,TGTGCCAGCAGTTATAACCAGGGGGCCGGGGAGCTGTTTTTT,NA,TRBV6-7,TRBJ2-2,TRBD1
CASSVDSGSDEQFF,TGTGCCAGCAGTGTGGATAGCGGGAGTGATGAGCAGTTCTTC,few,TRBV2,TRBJ2-1,TRBD2
CASSQDAGTRNSPLHF,TGCGCCAGCAGCCAAGATGCAGGGACTCGTAATTCACCCCTCCACTTT,few,TRBV4-3,TRBJ1-6,NA
CASSPSAGGYEQYF,TGTGCCAGCTCCCCCTCGGCAGGGGGCTACGAGCAGTACTTC,NA,TRBV18,TRBJ2-7,TRBD1
CASSFQQGLYEQFF,TGTGCCAGCAGTTTCCAACAGGGATTATACGAGCAGTTCTTC,NA,TRBV27,TRBJ2-1,NA
CASSLASGNQETQYF,TGCGCCAGCAGCTTGGCAAGCGGGAACCAAGAGACCCAGTACTTC,few,TRBV5-1,TRBJ2-5,TRBD2